A selection of T cell receptor beta chains follows, all from one sample in a study of T cell repertoires in cytomegalovirus infection. Each CDR3 protein gets one entry after TCRdb re-called the reads with MiXCR. The sample contains 640,000 or so distinct CDR3 sequences, around 32% of which appear only once. These receptors are not linked to any known antigen. This material consisted of cultured PBMCs, taken from culture after CMV antigen stimulation. The receptors come from a human donor in good health (CMV status not recorded). Some clones in this sample may be carry-over from other donors' samples. Both conserved end residues are part of each CDR3.

V gene	J gene	CDR3 protein
TRBV7-2	TRBJ2-2	CASSSRTGAGELFF
TRBV20-1	TRBJ2-1	CSATVGFNEQFF
TRBV6-2/TRBV6-3	TRBJ2-1	CASSFYTVGRDDEQFF
TRBV5-1	TRBJ1-1	CASRNSNMNTEAFF
TRBV7-8	TRBJ2-2	CASSPGDTRNTGELFF
TRBV6-2/TRBV6-3	TRBJ2-1	CASRPRGPHNEQFF
TRBV4-2	TRBJ2-1	CASSQELGLAGHLSYNEQFF
TRBV6-5	TRBJ1-4	CASSRRVMNEKLFF
TRBV14	TRBJ2-2	CASSLIGSQNTGELFF
TRBV7-2	TRBJ2-1	CASSEGTSGYNEQFF
TRBV4-1	TRBJ2-3	CASSQVRTSGYSTDTQYF
TRBV20-1	TRBJ2-3	CSASRTSGVTDTQYF
TRBV6-1	TRBJ2-5	CASSGLLIQETQYF
TRBV7-6	TRBJ1-4	CASSLQTPGQGKEKLFF
TRBV6-6	TRBJ2-3	CASSYGNAWAGSGSGTDTQYF
TRBV7-2	TRBJ2-1	CASSLTALPNNEQFF
TRBV5-1	TRBJ2-5	CASSPGLAGTETQYF
TRBV5-4	TRBJ1-2	CASRPDRPNYGYTF
TRBV9	TRBJ2-7	CASSSGTKLEQYF
TRBV18	TRBJ1-5	CASSPAAGLQPQHF
TRBV7-2	TRBJ2-7	CASSLTGLEQYF
TRBV6-5	TRBJ1-4	CASSSSHPVGRKLFF
TRBV5-3	TRBJ2-5	CASSQRVVQETQYF
TRBV7-2	TRBJ2-1	CASKRTASSYNEQFF
TRBV6-2/TRBV6-3	TRBJ2-3	CASSYSLSGDRPSTDTQYF
TRBV20-1	TRBJ2-3	CSATDPRRGARDTQYF
TRBV7-2	TRBJ2-2	CASSLALAGGNTGELFF
TRBV4-3	TRBJ2-1	CASSQERGSNEQFF
TRBV5-5	TRBJ1-5	CASSPRDSPSNQPQHF
TRBV6-1	TRBJ1-5	CASRRLGVNQPQHF
TRBV5-4	TRBJ2-7	CASSLFVRGVGREQYF
TRBV12-3/TRBV12-4	TRBJ2-1	CASSTGTGSYNEQFF
TRBV5-1	TRBJ2-2	CASSLARADKLTNANTGELFF
TRBV5-5	TRBJ2-3	CASSPPTADTQYF
TRBV15	TRBJ2-5	CATSTISGTQYF
TRBV29-1	TRBJ2-7	CSVGQGLSYEQYF
TRBV28	TRBJ1-3	CASSLWGSGNTIYF
TRBV7-2	TRBJ2-2	CASSSLQREYTGELFF
TRBV2	TRBJ2-1	CASSGGQGLARLPPEQFF
TRBV27	TRBJ1-1	CASSLMGGGNTEAFF
TRBV11-2	TRBJ2-1	CASSLGTSGLEQFF